This note documents a single T cell receptor (beta chain) sequence. The data were obtained in a study of immune heterogeneity within non-small cell lung tumors. Per sample, around 0.55 ug of bulk tumor genomic DNA was the template used. Each primary tumor yielded several biopsies, collected far apart from one another at surgery. Each patient presented with untreated, newly diagnosed non-small cell lung cancer and received curative surgery. Germline V gene lookup returns CDR1 KGHDR and CDR2 SFDVKD. This CDR3 has 14 residues. Trimming removed 1 base from V and 1 base from J, with 6 bases in between. CDR3 of TCR beta was amplified by multiplex PCR that used 32 V and 13 J primers. A single record per CDR3 protein comes from TCRdb applying MiXCR to the multiplex PCR reads. The repertoire holds several thousand distinct CDR3 sequences, with about 36% as singletons.

The J gene is TRBJ1-2, the V gene TRBV24-1; the D is unclear. This clonotype was obtained from a man between 65 and 85 years old with non-small cell lung cancer. Sequenced sample: lung tumor tissue. The CDR3 protein is CATSDFPVNYGYTF. The CDR3 coding sequence is TGTGCCACCAGTGATTTCCCAGTTAACTATGGCTACACCTTC.